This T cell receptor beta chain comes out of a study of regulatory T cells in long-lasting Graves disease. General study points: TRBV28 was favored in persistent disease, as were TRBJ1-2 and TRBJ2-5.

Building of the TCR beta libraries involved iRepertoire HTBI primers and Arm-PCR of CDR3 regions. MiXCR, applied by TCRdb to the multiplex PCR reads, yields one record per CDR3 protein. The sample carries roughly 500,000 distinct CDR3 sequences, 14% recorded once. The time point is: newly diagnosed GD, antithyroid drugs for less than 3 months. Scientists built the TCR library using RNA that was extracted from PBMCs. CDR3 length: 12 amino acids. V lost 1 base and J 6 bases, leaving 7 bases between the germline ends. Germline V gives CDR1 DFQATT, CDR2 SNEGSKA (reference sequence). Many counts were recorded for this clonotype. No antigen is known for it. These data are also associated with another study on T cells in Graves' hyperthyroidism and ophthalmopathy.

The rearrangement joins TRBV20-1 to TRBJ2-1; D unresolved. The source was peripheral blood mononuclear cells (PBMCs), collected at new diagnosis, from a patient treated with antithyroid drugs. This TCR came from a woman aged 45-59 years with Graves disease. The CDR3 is CSARALGNEQFF. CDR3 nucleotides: TGCAGTGCTAGAGCCCTAGGCAATGAGCAGTTCTTC.